These 24 T cell receptor beta chains share one sample of origin, sequenced in a study of Tregs in tolerant kidney transplant recipients. The table came from immunoSEQ multiplex PCR; TCRdb's copy has only in-frame clones and leaves some out. The data hold about 66,000 clones, with around 90% observed a single time. The specimen was CD8+ T cells from blood, collected before the transplant. Source of these receptors: a human donor who received a combined kidney and bone marrow transplant.

The chain employs TRBV7-2 and TRBJ2-7, with 10 bases aligning to TRBD1. The germline V gene encodes CDR1 SGHTA and CDR2 FQGNSA. The CDR3 totals 15 residues. V lost 5 bases, J lost 3 bases, and 7 bases stayed unmatched. CDR3 nucleotide sequence: TGTGCCAGCAGCGCCGACAGGGGGCGCGACTACGAGCAGTACTTC. Translation: CASSADRGRDYEQYF.

V usage is TRBV4-1 and J usage is TRBJ1-5; TRBD1 aligns across 9 bases. V shed 2 bases and J 8 bases; nucleotides not matched to a gene: 4. CDR1 and CDR2 (germline): MGHRA, YSYEKL. The CDR3 is made up of 14 amino acids. As DNA, the CDR3 is TGCGCCAGCAGCCAAAACAGGGGGCTTGAGCCCCAGCATTTT. It translates to CASSQNRGLEPQHF.

This chain uses TRBV5-6 with TRBJ2-2; D may be TRBD2 (6 bases). This CDR3 is 17 amino acids long. Trimming stripped 2 bases from V and 4 bases from J, with 18 bases between. Germline CDR1 is SGHDT and CDR2 is YYEEEE. The CDR3, as DNA: TGTGCCAGCAGCTTATTCGGGGGTCGGGTGAGCACCGGGGAGCTGTTTTTT. It is translated as CASSLFGGRVSTGELFF.

The chain links TRBV7-6 to TRBJ2-2; D is perhaps TRBD2 (6 bases). Trimming shortened V by 3 bases and J by 3 bases, and 14 bases separated the two germline ends. The germline V gene encodes CDR1 SGHVS and CDR2 FNYEAQ. The CDR3 is 16 amino acids. The CDR3 protein is CASSFYSRDDTGELFF. CDR3 coding DNA: TGTGCCAGCAGCTTCTACTCGCGGGATGACACCGGGGAGCTGTTTTTT.

The V and J genes are TRBV29-1 and TRBJ2-7; 7 nucleotides match TRBD2. Germline V gene lookup returns CDR1 SQVTM and CDR2 ANQGSEA. CDR3 size: 13 residues. V trimming: 1 base; J trimming: 4 bases; junction bases outside the gene matches: 4. CDR3 nucleotides: TGCAGCGTTGAAGCGGGAGGAGCGTACGAGCAGTACTTC. This gives the protein CSVEAGGAYEQYF.

The chain links TRBV7-6 to TRBJ2-3, with 9 bases identical to TRBD2. The CDR3 runs to 16 residues. Per the germline V gene, CDR1 is SGHVS and CDR2 is FNYEAQ. With 1 base clipped from V and 2 bases from J, the junction kept 4 bases outside the gene matches. The DNA for the CDR3 is TGTGCCAGCAGCTTAGGGGTAGCGGGAGTCACAGATACGCAGTATTTT. This sequence encodes CASSLGVAGVTDTQYF.

The rearrangement joins TRBV27 to TRBJ2-7; 7 nucleotides line up with TRBD1. The CDR3 is made up of 15 amino acids. Trimming removed 7 bases from V and 2 bases from J; junction bases left unmatched: 11. Germline V gene data show CDR1 as MNHEY and CDR2 as SMNVEV (reference sequence). This CDR3 reads CASKTLQGLTYEQYF. The CDR3 DNA sequence: TGTGCCAGCAAGACGCTACAGGGGTTAACCTACGAGCAGTACTTC.

The J gene is TRBJ2-3, the V gene TRBV5-4; no clear D gene. CDR1 and CDR2 (germline): SGHNT, YYREEE (reference sequence). Trimming left V 0 bases short and J 0 bases short, with 8 bases between. The CDR3 is 15 amino acids. As DNA, the CDR3 is TGTGCCAGCAGCTTGGGTCTAGTTAGCACAGATACGCAGTATTTT. Protein product: CASSLGLVSTDTQYF.

This clone was seen just once. The chain recombines TRBV2 with TRBJ2-3, with 7 bases matching TRBD1. The CDR3 has 15 amino acids. The germline V gene encodes CDR1 SNHLY and CDR2 FYNNEI. With 6 bases clipped from V and 2 bases from J, the junction kept 8 bases outside the gene matches. CDR3 nucleotides: TGTGCCAGCAGCGTAGACAGGGCAAACACAGATACGCAGTATTTT. Amino acids: CASSVDRANTDTQYF.

This chain links TRBV19 with TRBJ2-7, with D possibly being TRBD2 (5 bases). The CDR3 covers 15 residues. The V end was cut by 3 bases, the J end by 5 bases, with 17 bases between. Looked up from germline, CDR1 is LNHDA and CDR2 is SQIVND (reference sequence). The CDR3 DNA is TGTGCCAGTAGTATCATGGGTGGGGAGATGAACGAGCAGTACTTC. It yields the protein CASSIMGGEMNEQYF.

CDR3 nucleotide sequence: TGTGCCAGCAGCATACGGGGACAGGGCACTGACAATGAGCAGTTCTTC. This codes for CASSIRGQGTDNEQFF. The chain is built from TRBV5-4 and TRBJ2-1; 9 bases line up with TRBD1. CDR3 length equals 16 residues. The junction had 10 bases not matched to a gene; V was cut back by 4 bases and J by 5 bases. CDR1 and CDR2 (germline): SGHNT, YYREEE (reference sequence).

Remarks on this clone: The sample has other DNA sequences that encode this CDR3 too. The V call is TRBV5-6, the J call TRBJ1-6, with 7 bases aligning to TRBD1. There are 17 residues in the CDR3. Trimming cost V 3 bases and J 0 bases; bases outside gene matches: 6. CDR1 is SGHDT, CDR2 YYEEEE, per germline. The CDR3 nucleotides are TGTGCCAGCAGCTCTGGACAGGTTAGCTCCTATAATTCACCCCTCCACTTT. Its translation: CASSSGQVSSYNSPLHF.

This chain connects TRBV6-5 to TRBJ2-1; 11 nucleotides align to TRBD1. The V and J ends lost 2 bases and 2 bases, in that order; junction bases with no gene match: 2. This CDR3 region has 16 residues. Germline V CDR1 and CDR2: MNHEY, SVGAGI. The CDR3 DNA is TGTGCCAGCAGTTACCCGGGACAGGGGGCCTACAATGAGCAGTTCTTC. Translated: CASSYPGQGAYNEQFF.

This sequence joins TRBV19 and TRBJ2-5; 7 bases are shared with TRBD2. The DNA end is a closer match to TRBJ2-7, so the J assignment may be wrong. The germline V gene has CDR1 LNHDA and CDR2 SQIVND (reference sequence). The CDR3 has 13 amino acids. CDR3 sequence reads: CASSIWEGYEQYF. For the CDR3, the DNA is TGTGCCAGTAGTATATGGGAGGGCTACGAGCAGTACTTC.

The chain has TRBV6-5 and TRBJ1-2; D remains ambiguous. The ends were cut back, 0 bases at V and 3 bases at J, with 5 bases in the middle. Germline loops: CDR1 MNHEY, CDR2 SVGAGI. The CDR3 spans 13 residues. CDR3 protein: CASSYSQDYGYTF. CDR3 nucleotide sequence: TGTGCCAGCAGTTACTCGCAGGACTATGGCTACACCTTC.

V and J are TRBV13 and TRBJ1-1; no definite D call. The CDR3 sequence is 14 residues long. Germline CDR1 is PRHDT and CDR2 is FYEKMQ (reference sequence). Trimming took off 3 bases at V and 0 bases at J, with 8 bases between the two ends. CDR3 nucleotide sequence: TGTGCCAGCAGCTTTAGCTATATGAACACTGAAGCTTTCTTT. Protein product: CASSFSYMNTEAFF.

This sequence joins TRBV5-1 and TRBJ2-2; a possible D gene is TRBD1 (5 bases). Germline CDR1 and CDR2: SGHRS and YFSETQ. Deletions cut 0 bases from V and 0 bases from J, with 6 bases between. The CDR3 runs to 15 residues. CDR3 DNA sequence: TGCGCCAGCAGCTTGGGACAGTCGAACACCGGGGAGCTGTTTTTT. This gives the protein CASSLGQSNTGELFF.

This clone came up a few times. The chain employs TRBV25-1 and TRBJ1-5; 9 positions match TRBD1. This CDR3 has 14 residues. Looked up from germline, CDR1 is MGHDK and CDR2 is SYGVNS. J was trimmed by 5 bases and V by 8 bases; bases with no gene match: 7. The CDR3 region is CASRGTGYHQPQHF. The CDR3 DNA reads TGTGCCAGCCGCGGGACAGGGTATCATCAGCCCCAGCATTTT. The whole variable domain, remainder taken from reference TRBV25-1 and TRBJ1-5, is EADIYQTPRYLVIGTGKKITLECSQTMGHDKMYWYQQDPGMELHLIHYSYGVNSTEKGDLSSESTVSRIRTEHFPLTLESARPSHTSQYLCASRGTGYHQPQHFGDGTRLSIL.

This clone was detected once. The chain uses TRBV27 and TRBJ2-7; TRBD1 agrees at 8 bases. Germline-derived CDR1 and CDR2 are MNHEY and SMNVEV (reference sequence). The CDR3 is 15 residues long. After removal of 3 bases from V and 0 bases from J, the junction contained 4 bases not matched to a gene. The CDR3 nucleotides are TGTGCCAGCAGTTTCGGGACAGGACACTCCTACGAGCAGTACTTC. This gives the protein CASSFGTGHSYEQYF.

This chain joins TRBV9 and TRBJ1-2; a possible D gene is TRBD1 (6 bases). The germline gives CDR1 SGDLS, CDR2 YYNGEE. CDR3 length: 16 amino acids. Trimming stripped 3 bases from V and 3 bases from J, with 18 bases between. The CDR3 here is CASSDSTGMGDYGYTF. CDR3 nucleotides: TGTGCCAGCAGCGACTCCACAGGGATGGGGGACTATGGCTACACCTTC.

The chain has TRBV6-5 and TRBJ2-2; D call uncertain. Germline V gives CDR1 MNHEY, CDR2 SVGAGI. The CDR3 runs to 13 residues. The V gene lost 10 bases and the J gene lost 3 bases, with 12 bases spanning the gap. The CDR3 DNA reads as TGTGCCACGCAGGTGTTCGACACCGGGGAGCTGTTTTTT. Its protein is CATQVFDTGELFF.

This clone was seen a single time. V and J are TRBV7-2 and TRBJ1-1; TRBD1 might be the D (6 bases). The CDR3 is made up of 14 amino acids. CDR1 SGHTA and CDR2 FQGNSA come from the germline V gene. Deletions cut 3 bases from V and 4 bases from J, with 12 bases between. The CDR3 sequence: CASSFRGAITEAFF. CDR3 DNA: TGTGCCAGCAGCTTTCGGGGGGCCATCACTGAAGCTTTCTTT.

V usage is TRBV7-9 and J usage is TRBJ1-4; 8 bases fit TRBD1. J lost 5 bases, V lost 1 base, and 9 bases had no gene match. The CDR3 totals 17 residues. The V gene's germline CDR1 is SEHNR and CDR2 FQNEAQ (reference sequence). The CDR3 spells CASSLVGRGRGNEKLFF. DNA for the CDR3: TGTGCCAGCAGCTTAGTCGGCAGGGGGCGAGGAAATGAAAAACTGTTTTTT.

The rearrangement links TRBV29-1 to TRBJ2-3, with D maybe TRBD2 (5 bases). CDR3 size: 13 residues. Trimming took off 3 bases at V and 2 bases at J, with 9 bases between the two ends. CDR1 is SQVTM and CDR2 is ANQGSEA in the germline V gene. The CDR3 sequence: CSVDGLYTDTQYF. DNA for the CDR3: TGCAGCGTTGACGGACTGTACACAGATACGCAGTATTTT.